This TCR beta chain was captured by sequencing in a study of blood T cells in healthy people across ages. Then a second PCR, running about 6 to 11 cycles, was carried out with a sample-barcoded 5' primer and a J-beta primer mix. TCRdb re-called the 5' RACE reads through MiXCR, storing one row per CDR3 protein. This repertoire shows 1.5 million to 2 million distinct CDR3 sequences, over 25% found once; its top ten account for roughly 8%. This CDR3 has 15 amino acids. Germline loops: CDR1 DFQATT, CDR2 SNEGSKA (reference sequence). The J segment lost 5 bases and the V segment lost 1 base, leaving 4 bases of the junction unmatched.

The V call is TRBV20-1, the J call TRBJ1-4; 10 bases align to TRBD1. The TCR sequence derives from a woman in her twenties or thirties in good health. Sequencing input: blood. CDR3 DNA: TGCAGTGCTAGAGCGGACAGGGGGAGGAATGAAAAACTGTTTTTT. This translates into CSARADRGRNEKLFF.